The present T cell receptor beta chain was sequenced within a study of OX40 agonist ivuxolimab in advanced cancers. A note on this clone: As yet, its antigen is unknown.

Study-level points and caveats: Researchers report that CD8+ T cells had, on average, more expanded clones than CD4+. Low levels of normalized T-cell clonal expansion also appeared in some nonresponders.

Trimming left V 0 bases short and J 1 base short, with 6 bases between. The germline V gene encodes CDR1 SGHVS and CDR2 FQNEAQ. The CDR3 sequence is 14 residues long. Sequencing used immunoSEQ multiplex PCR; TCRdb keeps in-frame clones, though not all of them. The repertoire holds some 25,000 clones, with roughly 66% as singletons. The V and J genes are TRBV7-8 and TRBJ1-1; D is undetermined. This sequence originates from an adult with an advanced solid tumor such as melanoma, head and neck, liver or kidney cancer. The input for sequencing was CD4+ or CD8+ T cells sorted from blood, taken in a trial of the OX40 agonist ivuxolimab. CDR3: CASSLALTNTEAFF. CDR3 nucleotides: TGTGCCAGCAGCTTAGCGTTGACGAACACTGAAGCTTTCTTT.